Listed here are 26 T cell receptor beta chains from one sample, sequenced in a study of T cell changes during pregnancy in multiple sclerosis. Data came from immunoSEQ multiplex PCR; TCRdb stores just in-frame clones and leaves some out. The sample lists tens of thousands of clones, 92% occurring once. The starting material was peripheral blood, obtained in the third trimester of pregnancy. The receptors here all came from a female donor in good health, enrolled as a control in a pregnancy study.

This clone was detected a few times. The chain recombines TRBV2 with TRBJ2-3; D may be TRBD2 (6 bases). The V gene lost 6 bases and the J gene lost 3 bases, with 16 bases spanning the gap. CDR3 length: 15 residues. Germline assignment: CDR1 SNHLY and CDR2 FYNNEI. Here the CDR3 reads CASRAPLAETDTQYF. The CDR3 region has the DNA TGTGCCAGCAGAGCCCCACTAGCTGAAACAGATACGCAGTATTTT.

This chain uses TRBV19 with TRBJ1-2, with 9 bases matching TRBD1. Germline trimming cut 8 bases from V and 8 bases from J; bases unmatched to any gene: 6. The germline V gene encodes CDR1 LNHDA and CDR2 SQIVND (reference sequence). This CDR3 comprises 12 residues. Written as DNA, the CDR3 is TGTGCCAGTTTACAGGGGGCGGGAGGCTACACCTTC. Protein: CASLQGAGGYTF. Filled out from reference TRBV19 and TRBJ1-2, the complete variable domain reads DGGITQSPKYLFRKEGQNVTLSCEQNLNHDAMYWYRQDPGQGLRLIYYSQIVNDFQKGDIAEGYSVSREKKESFPLTVTSAQKNPTAFYLCASLQGAGGYTFGSGTRLTVV.

On this clone itself: This CDR3 is also generated by other DNA sequences in the sample. The CDR3 bases are TGTGCCAGCAGCCAAGTAGACAGCTATGGCTACACCTTC. Its protein is CASSQVDSYGYTF. The V gene is TRBV14, the J gene TRBJ1-2; the D gene is possibly TRBD1 (5 bases). CDR3 length: 13 residues. CDR1 and CDR2 from the germline V gene are SGHDN and FVKESK. Trimming left V 1 base short and J 4 bases short, with 7 bases between.

The rearrangement uses TRBV10-3 and TRBJ1-1; 9 bases match TRBD1. Trimming at V came to 3 bases and at J to 1 base, leaving 9 bases not matched to a gene. This CDR3 is built from 17 residues. Germline V gene lookup returns CDR1 ENHRY and CDR2 SYGVKD. Written as DNA, the CDR3 is TGTGCCATCAGTGACCCCGACCGGACAGGGGCGAACACTGAAGCTTTCTTT. This sequence encodes CAISDPDRTGANTEAFF.

This clone was recorded once. The chain couples TRBV10-3 to TRBJ2-5; 10 bases agree with TRBD2. The J segment lost 5 bases and the V segment lost 3 bases, leaving 3 bases of the junction unmatched. Germline CDR1 ENHRY, CDR2 SYGVKD. The CDR3 runs to 14 residues. CDR3 bases: TGTGCCATCAGTGAAGCGGGAGGGCGGGAGACCCAGTACTTC. Its translation is CAISEAGGRETQYF.

V usage is TRBV9 and J usage is TRBJ2-7; 10 bases agree with TRBD2. In germline, CDR1 is SGDLS, CDR2 YYNGEE. The CDR3 totals 15 residues. Trimming cost V 0 bases and J 6 bases; bases outside gene matches: 6. CDR3 nucleotides: TGTGCCAGCAGCGTAGCTACTAGCGGGATCTTCGAGCAGTACTTC. Amino acids: CASSVATSGIFEQYF.

Details on this clone: An end of the junction differs from the germline gene, which may be a read error. The chain joins TRBV7-7 to TRBJ2-1; 9 nucleotides match TRBD2. The CDR3 sequence is 15 residues long. The germline gives CDR1 SSHAT, CDR2 FNYEAQ (reference sequence). This CDR3 reads CASSPRGSGSNEQFF. In nucleotides, the CDR3 is TGTGCTAGCAGCCCCCGGGGTAGCGGGAGTAATGAGCAGTTCTTC.

The chain uses TRBV30 and TRBJ2-2; a possible D gene is TRBD1 (6 bases). The CDR3 is made up of 15 amino acids. Trimming pared 2 bases from V and 3 bases from J, leaving 13 bases between. Germline CDR1 is GTSNPN and CDR2 is SVGIG (reference sequence). Written as DNA, the CDR3 is TGTGCCTGGAGTCAACAGGGTTCGGACACCGGGGAGCTGTTTTTT. It is translated as CAWSQQGSDTGELFF.

The chain links TRBV28 to TRBJ2-7; tentative D call: TRBD1 (5 bases). V was cut by 2 bases and J by 3 bases, with 14 bases left in between. Germline V lookup: CDR1 MDHEN, CDR2 SYDVKM. CDR3 size: 15 residues. The CDR3, as DNA: TGTGCCAGCAGTTTAGGAGCAGGGAAGAACTACGAGCAGTACTTC. This sequence encodes CASSLGAGKNYEQYF.

The chain joins TRBV19 to TRBJ2-2, with D tentatively TRBD1 (6 bases). Per the germline V gene, CDR1 is LNHDA and CDR2 is SQIVND (reference sequence). This CDR3 region has 14 residues. The V and J ends lost 5 bases and 4 bases respectively, with 11 bases between them. The DNA of the CDR3 is TGTGCCAGTAGTCCGGGCAGGGGCACCGGGGAGCTGTTTTTT. Translating gives CASSPGRGTGELFF.

This chain's CDR3 is CASSWGGAPRAGELFF. DNA of the CDR3: TGTGCCAGCAGCTGGGGCGGGGCCCCCCGAGCCGGGGAGCTGTTTTTT. V gene TRBV5-4 combines with J gene TRBJ2-2; possibly TRBD2 for D (6 bases). The CDR3 totals 16 residues. Per germline, CDR1 SGHNT and CDR2 YYREEE (reference sequence). With 3 bases removed from V and 6 bases from J, the gap between germline ends came to 18 bases.

The chain is built from TRBV13 and TRBJ2-7; 10 bases line up with TRBD2. This CDR3 contains 15 residues. Per the germline V gene, CDR1 is PRHDT and CDR2 is FYEKMQ (reference sequence). J lost 7 bases, V lost 5 bases, and 11 bases had no gene match. DNA of the CDR3: TGTGCCAGCAGCCATTCCCTAGCGGGAGTGTGGGAGCAGTACTTC. Its translation: CASSHSLAGVWEQYF.

The gene calls are TRBV5-6 and TRBJ2-7, with D unresolved. The germline V gene has CDR1 SGHDT and CDR2 YYEEEE. Trimming removed 1 base at V and 3 bases at J, with 11 bases between. The CDR3 contains 14 residues. CDR3 sequence (DNA): TGTGCCAGCAGCTTGCTCCAGATAAGCTACGAGCAGTACTTC. It specifies CASSLLQISYEQYF. The whole variable domain, filled in from reference TRBV5-6 and TRBJ2-7, reads DAGVTQSPTHLIKTRGQQVTLRCSPKSGHDTVSWYQQALGQGPQFIFQYYEEEERQRGNFPDRFSGHQFPNYSSELNVNALLLGDSALYLCASSLLQISYEQYFGPGTRLTVT.

This rearrangement joins TRBV13 to TRBJ2-1, with TRBD2 identical over 16 bases. With V trimmed by 5 bases and J by 6 bases, 7 bases remained unmatched. The CDR3 contains 17 residues. Looked up from germline, CDR1 is PRHDT and CDR2 is FYEKMQ (reference sequence). The chain's CDR3 is CASSLGTSGRASNEQFF. CDR3 DNA sequence: TGTGCCAGCAGCCTCGGGACTAGCGGGAGGGCCAGCAATGAGCAGTTCTTC.

The rearrangement joins TRBV19 to TRBJ2-5, with 12 positions matching TRBD2. Trimming cost V 1 base and J 5 bases; bases outside gene matches: 2. Germline V lookup: CDR1 LNHDA, CDR2 SQIVND (reference sequence). CDR3 length equals 15 residues. CDR3 DNA sequence: TGTGCCAGTAGTATAGGGACTAGCGGGATCGAGACCCAGTACTTC. Translation gives CASSIGTSGIETQYF.

J is TRBJ1-4 and V is TRBV16; the match to TRBD1 covers 7 bases. V was pared by 5 bases and J by 2 bases, with 14 bases of the junction left unmatched. The germline gives CDR1 KGHSY, CDR2 FQNENV. CDR3 size: 18 residues. The CDR3 loop is CASSSQNDRASTNEKLFF. Here the CDR3 DNA reads TGTGCCAGCAGCTCCCAAAACGACAGGGCATCGACTAATGAAAAACTGTTTTTT.

This clone has a single count. V is TRBV2 and J is TRBJ1-6, with D possibly matching TRBD1 (5 bases). The CDR3 is 17 amino acids. Germline V gives CDR1 SNHLY, CDR2 FYNNEI. The ends were cut back, 2 bases at V and 0 bases at J, with 11 bases in the middle. The CDR3 nucleotides are TGTGCCAGCAGTGAATCTGGGGCGCCCTCCTATAATTCACCCCTCCACTTT. Translated, it gives CASSESGAPSYNSPLHF.

The chain has TRBV15 and TRBJ1-5; a weak D match, TRBD1 (5 bases). The CDR3 has 13 residues. V gave up 1 base and J gave up 6 bases, with 7 bases separating them. Germline V CDR1 and CDR2: LNHNV, YYDKDF (reference sequence). CDR3 nucleotide sequence: TGTGCCACCAGCAGAGGGGGCGGTCAGCCCCAGCATTTT. This encodes CATSRGGGQPQHF.

This chain connects TRBV7-9 to TRBJ2-3, with TRBD2 matching over 13 bases. Germline CDR1 reads SEHNR; CDR2 reads FQNEAQ (reference sequence). The CDR3 consists of 15 residues. The V segment lost 6 bases and the J segment 4 bases; nucleotides outside the gene matches: 4. The CDR3, as DNA: TGTGCCAGCAGTCATACTAGCGGGAGGGCAGATACGCAGTATTTT. Protein sequence: CASSHTSGRADTQYF.

J is TRBJ2-3 and V is TRBV4-1; TRBD1 is a possible D gene (6 bases). The V end was cut by 2 bases, the J end by 5 bases, with 14 bases between. Germline V gene data show CDR1 as MGHRA and CDR2 as YSYEKL. The length of the CDR3 is 15 residues. The CDR3 DNA is TGCGCCAGCAGCCAAAAAAACAGGGAGTTAGATACGCAGTATTTT. Residues: CASSQKNRELDTQYF.

This chain links TRBV5-1 with TRBJ2-3; TRBD1 matches 10 bases. CDR1 is SGHRS, CDR2 YFSETQ, per germline. The CDR3 is 15 amino acids. With V trimmed by 4 bases and J by 6 bases, 8 bases remained unmatched. For the CDR3, the DNA is TGCGCCAGCAGCCCGACAGGGGGCGACTTCGATACGCAGTATTTT. It yields the protein CASSPTGGDFDTQYF.

This clone was found once. This chain connects TRBV5-8 to TRBJ2-1; 10 bases agree with TRBD2. Germline V gives CDR1 SGHTS, CDR2 YDEGEE. The CDR3 spans 16 residues. Unmatched junction bases numbered 8, after V lost 3 bases and J lost 5 bases. This CDR3 is CASSSLSGRTNNEQFF. In DNA form, the CDR3 reads TGTGCCAGCAGCTCACTTAGCGGGAGGACGAACAATGAGCAGTTCTTC.

The gene calls are TRBV10-3 and TRBJ1-5; TRBD1 matches at 8 bases. V trimming: 3 bases; J trimming: 3 bases; junction bases outside the gene matches: 7. The germline V gene has CDR1 ENHRY and CDR2 SYGVKD. The CDR3 length is 16 residues. The CDR3 sequence: CAISEGQGTPNQPQHF. The CDR3 DNA is TGTGCCATCAGTGAAGGACAGGGAACCCCCAATCAGCCCCAGCATTTT.

CDR3 sequence: CASSLTLSGELFF. The DNA for the CDR3 is TGTGCCAGCAGCTTAACTCTATCGGGGGAGCTGTTTTTT. The chain carries TRBV11-3 and TRBJ2-2; no reliable D call. CDR3 length: 13 amino acids. Germline V lookup: CDR1 SGHNT, CDR2 YENEEA. V lost 2 bases and J 8 bases, leaving 9 bases between the germline ends.

This chain uses TRBV7-6 with TRBJ2-7; TRBD1 might be the D (5 bases). The CDR3 consists of 13 residues. CDR1 SGHVS and CDR2 FNYEAQ come from the germline V gene. V lost 3 bases to trimming and J lost 6 bases, with 12 bases between them. CDR3 region: CASSFRQGGEQYF. DNA of the CDR3: TGTGCCAGCAGCTTTAGGCAGGGCGGCGAGCAGTACTTC.

The chain is built from TRBV28 and TRBJ2-3; 7 bases align to TRBD1. The CDR3 is 16 residues long. The germline V gene has CDR1 MDHEN and CDR2 SYDVKM. After removal of 6 bases from V and 2 bases from J, the junction contained 11 bases not matched to a gene. CDR3 protein: CASRRPPQGDTDTQYF. The CDR3 DNA sequence: TGTGCCAGCAGACGTCCTCCCCAGGGGGACACAGATACGCAGTATTTT.